This T cell receptor beta chain was sequenced in a study of neurological immune-mediated disorders. Broader study findings: Phylogenetic grouping placed 18 of 34 multiple sclerosis patients' repertoires in one related-CDR3 cluster, a possible signature.

The cDNA was synthesized by means of template-switch 5'RACE, which was carried out with 10-nucleotide random UMIs. TCRdb ran MiXCR on the 5' RACE reads and lists one entry per CDR3 protein. The sample shows about 62,000 distinct CDR3 sequences, under 5.5% of them seen only once. This clonotype occurred many times. Its antigen is unidentified. A read error may produce the germline difference seen at one junction end. The length of the CDR3 is 16 residues. The germline CDR1 and CDR2 sequences are MGHRA and YSYEKL. The V and J genes are TRBV4-1 and TRBJ1-5, with 8 bases lining up with TRBD1. The sequencing input was PBMCs. This sequence originates from a woman between 50 and 59 years old with multiple sclerosis. The CDR3 here is CASSQDNRGLGQPQNF. DNA of the CDR3: TGCGCCAGCAGCCAAGATAACAGGGGGTTGGGTCAGCCCCAGAATTTT.